Sequencing of this TCR beta chain was carried out in a study of T cells in Graves' hyperthyroidism and ophthalmopathy. Findings and limits, study-wide: Ophthalmopathy and stable hyperthyroidism were separated by a 13 V-J model. Among thyroid clonotypes expanded above 0.001, most also appeared in blood. Prediction of ophthalmopathy progression came a median around 7.1 months pre-onset.

Fresh 10 ml peripheral blood yielded PBMCs. V lost 10 bases and J lost 3; bases outside the gene matches: 12. This CDR3 is 14 amino acids long. Germline V lookup: CDR1 MNHNS, CDR2 SASEGT. Concerning this clonotype: As yet, its antigen is unknown.

Amplified TCR beta CDR3 regions came from RNA transcripts. The primer set for the first-round RT-PCR of the TCR CDR3 was HTBI. Each CDR3 protein is one row after TCRdb ran MiXCR on the multiplex PCR reads. This sample has roughly 720,000 distinct CDR3 sequences, with 17% found just once. The sequence was collected from a man aged 50 to 60 with Graves' hyperthyroidism. This sequence joins TRBV6-1 and TRBJ2-7, with 7 bases matching TRBD1. The sample consisted of blood. The CDR3 protein is CATTLQGNYYEQYF. As DNA, the CDR3 is TGTGCCACAACATTACAGGGGAATTACTACGAGCAGTACTTC.